This TCR beta chain was found in a study of CD8 T cells in ankylosing spondylitis. Whole-study results and caveats: Before this, some motif variants had been reported in reactive arthritis synovial fluid and blood. It was reported that disease-linked clones were significantly enriched in matched ankylosing spondylitis synovial fluid. A TCR beta motif of under ten highly homologous variants appeared characteristic of ankylosing spondylitis blood.

Germline V CDR1 and CDR2: MNHEY, SMNVEV (reference sequence). The CDR3 spans 16 residues. V was cut by 0 bases and J by 6 bases, with 17 bases left in between. This clonotype was observed many times. What it binds is not known. Researchers built TCR beta libraries using quantitative 5'-RACE with molecular barcodes. TCRdb ran MiXCR on the 5' RACE reads and lists one entry per CDR3 protein. The data contain under 200,000 distinct CDR3 sequences, around 10% of them singletons. This chain links TRBV27 with TRBJ1-2; D ambiguous. This TCR was sampled from a male donor with ankylosing spondylitis or in good health (not recorded which). Sample: blood, either unsorted or a sorted T cell fraction (not recorded which). Written as DNA, the CDR3 is TGTGCCAGCAGTTTATCGTCCGCTGTAGCCGTCAATGGCTACACCTTC. Its translation is CASSLSSAVAVNGYTF.